This T cell receptor beta chain was sequenced in a study of shared clonotypes between healthy human individuals. The table came from immunoSEQ multiplex PCR; TCRdb's copy has only in-frame clones and leaves some out. Of under 1,900,000 clones listed, 98% are singletons. What was sequenced was naive CD4+ T cells sorted from blood. Regarding subset: CD45RA+ positively selected. The TCR comes from a man aged 25 to 40 in good health.

The CDR3 protein is CSGSVIDEAFF. Here the CDR3 DNA reads TGCAGCGGCTCAGTCATTGATGAAGCTTTCTTT. The rearrangement links TRBV29-1 to TRBJ1-1; D is undetermined. Trimming cost V 7 bases and J 7 bases, with 13 bases left between them. CDR1 SQVTM and CDR2 ANQGSEA come from the germline V gene. The CDR3 has 11 amino acids.